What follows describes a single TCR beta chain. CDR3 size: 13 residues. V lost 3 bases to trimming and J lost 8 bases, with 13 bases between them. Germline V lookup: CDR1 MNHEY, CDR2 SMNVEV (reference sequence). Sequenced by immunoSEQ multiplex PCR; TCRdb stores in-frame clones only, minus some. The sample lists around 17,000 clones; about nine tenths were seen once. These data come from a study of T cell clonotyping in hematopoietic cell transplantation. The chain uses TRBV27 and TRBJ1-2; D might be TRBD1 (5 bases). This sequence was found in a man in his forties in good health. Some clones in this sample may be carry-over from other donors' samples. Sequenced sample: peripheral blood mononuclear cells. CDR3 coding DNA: TGTGCCAGCAGTTTTGAAGGGGATGGGGGCTACACCTTC. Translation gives CASSFEGDGGYTF.